This T cell receptor beta chain originates from a study of post-analysis software for immune sequencing data. Study-level points and caveats: Patients used five TRBV segments, including TRBV5-6, TRBV5-1 and TRBV20-1, more often than controls. Strong co-clustering by F measure linked samples that shared a preparation batch. Multiple sclerosis patients showed significantly lower normalized Chao1 diversity than controls did.

Notes on this clonotype: Its antigen is unidentified.

This CDR3 spans 15 amino acids. Losses at the gene ends were 5 bases for V and 4 bases for J; bases not matched to a gene: 9. cDNA libraries of TCR beta carried unique molecular identifiers. Approximately 450,000 cDNA molecules were recovered from an input of 1 to 10 million T cells. TCRdb re-derived calls from the PCR reads in MiXCR, one entry per CDR3 protein. Among roughly 580,000 distinct CDR3 sequences listed, roughly 46% were seen once. The specimen was blood. The source of this sequence is a girl between 10 and 17 years old with multiple sclerosis. This chain uses TRBV12-3 or TRBV12-4 with TRBJ1-2, with TRBD1 matching 8 bases. The CDR3 coding sequence is TGTGCCAGCAGTATCCGGACAGGGCCTATCTATGGCTACACCTTC. This codes for CASSIRTGPIYGYTF.